The present T cell receptor (beta chain) was sequenced within a study of T cell repertoires in cytomegalovirus infection. This clonotype was recorded many times. Its antigen is as yet unknown. Via MiXCR, TCRdb re-called the reads, giving one row per CDR3 protein. The repertoire holds nearly 70,000 distinct CDR3 sequences, 20% to 25% seen once, with around 79% in the top ten. Germline CDR1 SGHTS, CDR2 YDEGEE. Germline trimming cut 2 bases from V and 0 bases from J; bases unmatched to any gene: 4. This CDR3 has 17 amino acids. This TCR was recovered from a human donor in good health (CMV status not recorded). Some clones in this sample may be carry-over from other donors' samples. This chain connects TRBV5-8 to TRBJ2-1, with 11 positions matching TRBD2. The sequenced material came from PBMCs, sequenced either directly or after in vitro stimulation (not recorded which). The CDR3: CASSFTGTSGSYNEQFF. The CDR3 DNA reads as TGTGCCAGCAGCTTTACCGGGACTAGCGGCTCCTACAATGAGCAGTTCTTC.